This entry describes one T cell receptor (beta chain). Its antigen is currently unknown. This sample stems from a study of cytomegalovirus exposure and HLA in healthy donors. Unmatched junction bases numbered 8, after V lost 3 bases and J lost 6 bases. Per the germline V gene, CDR1 is SGHTA and CDR2 is FQGNSA. There are 15 residues in the CDR3. Researchers ran the PCR with 60 Vbeta and 13 Jbeta primers. Measured with immunoSEQ multiplex PCR; TCRdb has only the in-frame clones, and not every one. The sample includes fewer than 200,000 clones, approximately 80% of them seen just once. Study findings and constraints: Published work reported that the classifier diagnosed cytomegalovirus status with high specificity and sensitivity. A link between a missense DCLRE1C variant and TCR beta V- and J-gene trimming emerged from a later analysis.

The receptor was isolated from a woman between 18 and 29 years old in good health and CMV-seronegative. This chain uses TRBV7-2 with TRBJ2-1; 7 nucleotides match TRBD2. The sample was PBMCs. In DNA form, the CDR3 reads TGTGCCAGCAGCTTGTCGCGGGAGTGGGGCAATGAGCAGTTCTTC. The encoded protein is CASSLSREWGNEQFF.